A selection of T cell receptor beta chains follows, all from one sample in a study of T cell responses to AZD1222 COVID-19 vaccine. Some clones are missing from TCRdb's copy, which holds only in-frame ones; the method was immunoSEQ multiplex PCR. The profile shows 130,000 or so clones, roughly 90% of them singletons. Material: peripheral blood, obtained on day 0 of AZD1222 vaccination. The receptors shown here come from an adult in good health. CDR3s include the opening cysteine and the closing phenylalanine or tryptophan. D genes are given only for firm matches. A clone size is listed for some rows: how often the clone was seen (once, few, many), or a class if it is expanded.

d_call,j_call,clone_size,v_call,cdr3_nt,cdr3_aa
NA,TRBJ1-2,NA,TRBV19,TGTGCCAGTAAAAGCGAGCGAAGCATGGGCTACACCTTC,CASKSERSMGYTF
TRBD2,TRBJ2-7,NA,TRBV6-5,TGTGCCAGCAGTTTAGCGGGGTTCTCCTACGAGCAGTACTTC,CASSLAGFSYEQYF
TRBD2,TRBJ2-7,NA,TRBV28,TGTGCCACCCGGGGGGTCTCCTACGAGCAGTACTTC,CATRGVSYEQYF
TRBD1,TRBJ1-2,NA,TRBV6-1,TGTGCCAGCAGTGAGGAAACAGGGGATGGCTACACCTTC,CASSEETGDGYTF
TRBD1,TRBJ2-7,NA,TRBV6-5,TGTGCCAGCAGCGCTTATGACAGGGCAGGCGAGCAGTACTTC,CASSAYDRAGEQYF
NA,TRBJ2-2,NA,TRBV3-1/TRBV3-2,TGTGCCAGCAGCCAAGGAAGGGGACCCGGGGAGCTGTTTTTT,CASSQGRGPGELFF
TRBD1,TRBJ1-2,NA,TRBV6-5,TGTGCCAGCAGGTCCGGACAGGGGGCGGACTATGGCTACACCTTC,CASRSGQGADYGYTF
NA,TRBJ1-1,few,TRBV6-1,TGTGCCAGCAGTGATGGGATCGGGGACCAGAGGACTGAAGCTTTCTTT,CASSDGIGDQRTEAFF
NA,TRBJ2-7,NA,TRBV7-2,TGTGCCAGCAGACACCGGGACTGGCCTTCCTACGAGCAGTACTTC,CASRHRDWPSYEQYF
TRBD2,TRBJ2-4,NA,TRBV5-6,TGTGCCAGCAGCCCCGGGACTAGCGGGGAACTAGCCAAAAACATTCAGTACTTC,CASSPGTSGELAKNIQYF
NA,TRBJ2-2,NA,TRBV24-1,TGTGCCACCAGTGATCACTATGAGACCGGGGAGCTGTTTTTT,CATSDHYETGELFF
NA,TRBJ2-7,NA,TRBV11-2,TGTGCCAGCAGCTTAGTGTCCAGGGGGACGAGCGGGAGATCCTACGAGCAGTACTTC,CASSLVSRGTSGRSYEQYF
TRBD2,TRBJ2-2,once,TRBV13,TGTGCCAGCAGCCCGGGGGGACTAGCGGGAATGGCCGGGGAGCTGTTTTTT,CASSPGGLAGMAGELFF
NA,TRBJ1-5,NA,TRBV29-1,TGCAGCGGGCCGGGGGAAAGCAATCAGCCCCAGCATTTT,CSGPGESNQPQHF
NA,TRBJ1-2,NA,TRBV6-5,TGTGCCAGCAGTTACTCGATCGGGGAAAACTATGGCTACACCTTC,CASSYSIGENYGYTF
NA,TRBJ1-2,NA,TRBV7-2,TGTGCCAGCAGCTTAGTATTAGGACTTCAAAACTATGGCTACACCTTC,CASSLVLGLQNYGYTF
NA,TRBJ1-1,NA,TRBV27,TGTGCCAGCATTAGGGGGACCGGAATGAACACTGAAGCTTTCTTT,CASIRGTGMNTEAFF
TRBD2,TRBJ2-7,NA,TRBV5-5,TGTGCCAGCAGCCGACTAGCGGCAGGGAGCTACGAGCAGTACTTC,CASSRLAAGSYEQYF
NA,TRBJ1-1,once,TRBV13,TGTGCCAGCAGCCCGAACACTGAAGCTTTCTTT,CASSPNTEAFF
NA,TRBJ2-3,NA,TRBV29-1,TGCAGCGTTTCCAGGAGGGCAGATACGCAGTATTTT,CSVSRRADTQYF
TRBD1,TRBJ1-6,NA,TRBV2,TGTGCCAGCGCGGCCGGGACAGGGGGTCCAAGGCCCTGGGGTCCCCTCCACTTT,CASAAGTGGPRPWGPLHF
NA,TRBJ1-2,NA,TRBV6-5,TGTGCCAGCAGGGACTTCTATGGCTACACCTTC,CASRDFYGYTF
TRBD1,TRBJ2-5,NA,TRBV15,TGTGCCACCAGCAGAGATCCCAGGGGGCGGGAGACCCAGTACTTC,CATSRDPRGRETQYF
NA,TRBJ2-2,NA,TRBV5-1,TGCGCCAGCAGTAAGGCTCTTGGCACCGGGGAGCTGTTTTTT,CASSKALGTGELFF
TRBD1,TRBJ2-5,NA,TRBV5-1,TGCGCCAGCAGCTTAGGGACAGAAAAAGAGACCCAGTACTTC,CASSLGTEKETQYF
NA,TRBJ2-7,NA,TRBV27,TGTGCCAGCAGTTCCTTGAGTGCCGGGGTCGAGCAGTACTTC,CASSSLSAGVEQYF
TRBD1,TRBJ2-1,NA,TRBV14,TGTGCCAGCAGCCAAGATCTCGACAGGGCCCGCCATGAGCAGTTCTTC,CASSQDLDRARHEQFF
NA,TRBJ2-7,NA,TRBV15,TGTGCCACCAGCAGAGACAGGGACCACGAGCAGTACTTC,CATSRDRDHEQYF
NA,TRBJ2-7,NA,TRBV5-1,TGCGCCAGCAGCTACCAACGGACGTCTGCCTACGAGCAGTACTTC,CASSYQRTSAYEQYF
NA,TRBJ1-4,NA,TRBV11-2,TGTGCCAGCAGCCCTACGGCCACCGTCGCAACTAATGAAAAACTGTTTTTT,CASSPTATVATNEKLFF
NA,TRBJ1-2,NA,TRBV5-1,TGCGCCAGCAGCTTGGCGAGGTGGGATAACTATGGCTACACCTTC,CASSLARWDNYGYTF
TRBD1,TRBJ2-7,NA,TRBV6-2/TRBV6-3,TGTGCCAGCAGTATGGGACAGGGCTTGAACGAGCAGTACTTC,CASSMGQGLNEQYF
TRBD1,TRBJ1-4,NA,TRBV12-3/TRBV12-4,TGTGCCAGCAGTGCCGACAGGGGGGAAAAACTGTTTTTT,CASSADRGEKLFF
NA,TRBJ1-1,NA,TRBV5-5,TGTGCCAGCAGCTTTCAGGGTAACACTGAAGCTTTCTTT,CASSFQGNTEAFF
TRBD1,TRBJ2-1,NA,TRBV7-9,TGTGCCAGCAGTTTAGGACAGGGGAAGGATGAGCAGTTCTTC,CASSLGQGKDEQFF
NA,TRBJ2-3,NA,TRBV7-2,TGTGCCAGCAGCTTAGCAATTTGGGGAGATACGCAGTATTTT,CASSLAIWGDTQYF
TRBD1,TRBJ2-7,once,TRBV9,TGTGCCAGCAGCCCAAGACAGGGGGAAACGTCCTACGAGCAGTACTTC,CASSPRQGETSYEQYF
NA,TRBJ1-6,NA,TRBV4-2,TGTGCCAGCAGCCAAGGTTGGGTGGGGGATAATTCACCCCTCCACTTT,CASSQGWVGDNSPLHF